This T cell receptor beta chain was sequenced for a study of shared clonotypes between healthy human individuals. Germline values: CDR1 SQVTM, CDR2 ANQGSEA. Trimming shortened V by 6 bases and J by 2 bases, and 13 bases separated the two germline ends. This CDR3 is 13 amino acids long. Broader study findings: For naive CD4 cells, roughly 4.8% of clonotypes were shared across a few donors.

As regards this clone: The antigen is unknown.

This table comes from immunoSEQ multiplex PCR, and its TCRdb copy is limited to in-frame clones, with some not included. Of around 1.4 million clones listed, approximately 98.5% are singletons. The sequenced sample was naive CD4+ T cells sorted from blood. Subset specified: CD45RA+ positively selected. The genes are TRBV29-1 and TRBJ2-5; D possibly corresponds to TRBD1 (7 bases). The source of this sequence is a man aged 25-45 years in good health. The CDR3 spells CSVGGTAQETQYF. The CDR3 region has the DNA TGCAGCGTCGGAGGGACAGCACAAGAGACCCAGTACTTC.